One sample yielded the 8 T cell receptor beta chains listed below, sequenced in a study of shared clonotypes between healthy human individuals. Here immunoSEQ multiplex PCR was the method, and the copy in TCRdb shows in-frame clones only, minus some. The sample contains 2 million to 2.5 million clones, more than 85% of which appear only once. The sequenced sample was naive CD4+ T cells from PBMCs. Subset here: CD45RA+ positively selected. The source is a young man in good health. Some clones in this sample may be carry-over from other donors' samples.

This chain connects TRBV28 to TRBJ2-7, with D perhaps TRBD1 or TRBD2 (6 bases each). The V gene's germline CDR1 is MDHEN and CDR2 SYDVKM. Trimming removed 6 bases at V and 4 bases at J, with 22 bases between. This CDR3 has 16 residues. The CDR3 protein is CASSTPGDNPNYEQYF. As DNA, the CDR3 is TGTGCCAGCAGCACCCCGGGGGACAACCCAAATTACGAGCAGTACTTC.

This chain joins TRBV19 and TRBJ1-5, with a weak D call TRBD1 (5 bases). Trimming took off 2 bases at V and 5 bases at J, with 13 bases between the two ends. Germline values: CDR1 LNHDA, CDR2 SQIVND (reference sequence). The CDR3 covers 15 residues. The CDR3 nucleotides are TGTGCCAGTAGTATATGGGTGGCGGGGGATCAGCCCCAGCATTTT. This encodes CASSIWVAGDQPQHF.

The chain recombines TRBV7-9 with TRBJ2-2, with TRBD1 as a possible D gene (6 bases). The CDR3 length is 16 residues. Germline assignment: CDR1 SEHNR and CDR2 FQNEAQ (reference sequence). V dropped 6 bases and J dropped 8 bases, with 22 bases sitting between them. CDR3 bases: TGTGCCAGCAGTTACCGGGACACATCGAAAAGGGGGGAGCTGTTTTTT. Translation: CASSYRDTSKRGELFF.

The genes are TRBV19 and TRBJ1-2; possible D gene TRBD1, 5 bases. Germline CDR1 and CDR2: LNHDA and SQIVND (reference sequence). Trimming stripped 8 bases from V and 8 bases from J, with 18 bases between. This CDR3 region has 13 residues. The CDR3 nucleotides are TGTGCCAGTCAACCCGGGGCAGGAGGGGGCTACACCTTC. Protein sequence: CASQPGAGGGYTF.

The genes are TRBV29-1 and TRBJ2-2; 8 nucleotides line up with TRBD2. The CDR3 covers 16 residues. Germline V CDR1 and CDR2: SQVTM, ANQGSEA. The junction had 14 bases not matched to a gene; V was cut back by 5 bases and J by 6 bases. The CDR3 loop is CSVIRMGTSPPGELFF. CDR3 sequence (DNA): TGCAGCGTTATCCGAATGGGGACTAGTCCCCCCGGGGAGCTGTTTTTT.

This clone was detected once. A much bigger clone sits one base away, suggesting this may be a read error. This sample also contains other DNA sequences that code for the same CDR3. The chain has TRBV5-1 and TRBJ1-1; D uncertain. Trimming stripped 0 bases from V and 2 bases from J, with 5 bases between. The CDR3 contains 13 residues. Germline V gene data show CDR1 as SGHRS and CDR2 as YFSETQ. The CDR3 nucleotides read TGCGCCAGCAGCTTGGGGGTTAACACTGAAGCTTTCTTT. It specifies CASSLGVNTEAFF.

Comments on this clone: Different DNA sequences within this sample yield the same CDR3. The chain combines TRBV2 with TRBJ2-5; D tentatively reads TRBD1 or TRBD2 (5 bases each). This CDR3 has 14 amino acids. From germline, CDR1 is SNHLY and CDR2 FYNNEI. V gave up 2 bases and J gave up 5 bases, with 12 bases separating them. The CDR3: CASSETGRGETQYF. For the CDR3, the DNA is TGTGCCAGCAGTGAAACGGGGCGAGGTGAGACCCAGTACTTC.

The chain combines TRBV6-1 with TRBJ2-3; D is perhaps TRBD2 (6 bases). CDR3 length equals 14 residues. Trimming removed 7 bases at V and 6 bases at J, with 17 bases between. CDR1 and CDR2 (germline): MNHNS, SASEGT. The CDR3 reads CASTRDGGSDTQYF. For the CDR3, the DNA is TGTGCCAGCACCCGGGACGGAGGGTCGGATACGCAGTATTTT.